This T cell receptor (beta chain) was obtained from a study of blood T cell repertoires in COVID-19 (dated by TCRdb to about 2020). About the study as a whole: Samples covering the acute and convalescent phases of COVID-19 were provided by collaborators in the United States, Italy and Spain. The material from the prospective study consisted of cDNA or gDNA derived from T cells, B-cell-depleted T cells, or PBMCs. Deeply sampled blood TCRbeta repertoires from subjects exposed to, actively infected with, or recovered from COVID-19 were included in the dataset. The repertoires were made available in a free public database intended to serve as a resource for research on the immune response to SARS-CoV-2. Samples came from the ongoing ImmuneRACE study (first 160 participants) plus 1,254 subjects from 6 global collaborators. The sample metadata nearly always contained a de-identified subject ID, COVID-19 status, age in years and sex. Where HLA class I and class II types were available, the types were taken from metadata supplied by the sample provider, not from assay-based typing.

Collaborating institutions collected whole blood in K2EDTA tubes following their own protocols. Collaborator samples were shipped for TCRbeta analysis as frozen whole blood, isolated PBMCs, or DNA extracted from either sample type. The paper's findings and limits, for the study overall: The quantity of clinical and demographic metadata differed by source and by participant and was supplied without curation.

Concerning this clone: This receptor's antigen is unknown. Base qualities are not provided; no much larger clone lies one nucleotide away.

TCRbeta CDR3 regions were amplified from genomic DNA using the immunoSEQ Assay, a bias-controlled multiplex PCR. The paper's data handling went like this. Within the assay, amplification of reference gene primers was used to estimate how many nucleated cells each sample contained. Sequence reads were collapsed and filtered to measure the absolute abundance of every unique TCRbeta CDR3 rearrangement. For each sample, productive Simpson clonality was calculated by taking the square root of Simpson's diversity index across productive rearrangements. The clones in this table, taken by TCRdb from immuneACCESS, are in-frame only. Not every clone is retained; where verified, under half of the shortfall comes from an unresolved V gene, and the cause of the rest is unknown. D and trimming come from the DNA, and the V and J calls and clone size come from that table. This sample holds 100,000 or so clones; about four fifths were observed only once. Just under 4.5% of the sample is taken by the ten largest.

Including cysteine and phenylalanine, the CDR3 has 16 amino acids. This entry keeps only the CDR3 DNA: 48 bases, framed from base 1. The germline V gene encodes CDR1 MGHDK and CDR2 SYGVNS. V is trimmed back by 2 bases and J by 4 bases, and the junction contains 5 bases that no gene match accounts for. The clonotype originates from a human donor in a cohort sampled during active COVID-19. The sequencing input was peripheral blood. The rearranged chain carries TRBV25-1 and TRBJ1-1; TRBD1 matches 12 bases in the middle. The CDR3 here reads CASSEGTGGRGTEAFF. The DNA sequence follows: TGTGCCAGCAGTGAAGGGACAGGGGGCAGGGGCACTGAAGCTTTCTTT.